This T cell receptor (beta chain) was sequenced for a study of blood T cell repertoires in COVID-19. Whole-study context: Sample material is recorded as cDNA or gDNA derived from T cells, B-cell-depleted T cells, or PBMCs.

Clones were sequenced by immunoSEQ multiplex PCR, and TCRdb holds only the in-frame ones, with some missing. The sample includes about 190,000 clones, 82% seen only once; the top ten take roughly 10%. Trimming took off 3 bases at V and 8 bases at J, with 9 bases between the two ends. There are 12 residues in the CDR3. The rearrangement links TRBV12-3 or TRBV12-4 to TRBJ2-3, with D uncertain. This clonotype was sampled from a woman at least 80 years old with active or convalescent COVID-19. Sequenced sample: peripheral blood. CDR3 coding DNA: TGTGCCAGCAGTTTTGGTCTGAGTACGCAGTATTTT. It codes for CASSFGLSTQYF.